This TCR beta chain comes out of a study of T cell repertoires in cytomegalovirus infection. Overall study context: CMV epitopes, recently identified HLA-C-restricted and well-studied HLA-B-restricted, were used. The public TCR beta signatures pointed to both CMV infection and matching HLA type. Study-wide results and caveats: Summed public TCR beta family frequency identified CMV carriers bearing the relevant HLA. Ex vivo, HLA-C-restricted CMV-specific TCR beta clonotypes prevailed over the rest of the response.

For this clonotype: Its target is unknown.

Germline V CDR1 and CDR2: LGHDT, YNNKEL (reference sequence). There are 15 residues in the CDR3. V was clipped by 0 bases and J by 5 bases, with 13 bases between them. TCRdb recomputed calls from the reads with MiXCR, one row per CDR3 protein. The data show 20,000 to 25,000 distinct CDR3 sequences, with over 40% seen just once and roughly 94% held by the top ten. Material: CD8+ T cells from cultured PBMCs, obtained from culture after CMV antigen stimulation. J is TRBJ1-2 and V is TRBV3-1; D may be TRBD1 (5 bases). The receptor was derived from a human donor in good health (CMV status not recorded). Some clones in this sample may be carry-over from other donors' samples. This CDR3 reads CASSQDNMSGYGYTF. The CDR3 DNA reads TGTGCCAGCAGCCAAGATAATATGTCAGGGTATGGCTACACCTTC.